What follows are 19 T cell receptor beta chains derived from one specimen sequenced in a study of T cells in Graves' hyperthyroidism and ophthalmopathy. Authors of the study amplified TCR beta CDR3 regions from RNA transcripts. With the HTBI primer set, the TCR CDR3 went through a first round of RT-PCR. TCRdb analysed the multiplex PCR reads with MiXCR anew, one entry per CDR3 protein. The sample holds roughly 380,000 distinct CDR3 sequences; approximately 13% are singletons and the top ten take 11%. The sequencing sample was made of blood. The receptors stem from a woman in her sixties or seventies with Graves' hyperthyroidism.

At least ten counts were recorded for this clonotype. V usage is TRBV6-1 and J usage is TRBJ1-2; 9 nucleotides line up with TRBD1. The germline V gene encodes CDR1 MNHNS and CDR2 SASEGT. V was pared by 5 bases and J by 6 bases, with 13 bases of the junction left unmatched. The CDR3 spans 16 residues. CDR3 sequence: CASSYYNVGQGDGYTF. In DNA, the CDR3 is TGTGCCAGCAGTTACTACAACGTGGGACAGGGTGATGGCTACACCTTC.

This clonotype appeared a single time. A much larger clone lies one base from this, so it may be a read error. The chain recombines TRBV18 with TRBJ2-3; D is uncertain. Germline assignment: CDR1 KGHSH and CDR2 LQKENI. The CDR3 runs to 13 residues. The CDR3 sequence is CAISPAFTDTQYF. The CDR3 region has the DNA TGTGCCATCTCACCAGCCTTTACAGATACGCAGTATTTT.

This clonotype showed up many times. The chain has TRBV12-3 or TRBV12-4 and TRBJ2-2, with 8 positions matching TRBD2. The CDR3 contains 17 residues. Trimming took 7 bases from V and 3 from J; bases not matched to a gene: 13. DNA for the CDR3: TGTGCCAGCATCGCGATCGGGAGGGCCCGTTACACCGGGGAGCTGTTTTTT. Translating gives CASIAIGRARYTGELFF.

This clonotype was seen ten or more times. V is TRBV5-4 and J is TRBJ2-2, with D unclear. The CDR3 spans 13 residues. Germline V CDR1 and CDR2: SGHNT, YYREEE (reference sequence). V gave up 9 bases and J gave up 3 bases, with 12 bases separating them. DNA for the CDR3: TGTGCCACCTTGATAGCTGACACCGGGGAGCTGTTTTTT. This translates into CATLIADTGELFF.

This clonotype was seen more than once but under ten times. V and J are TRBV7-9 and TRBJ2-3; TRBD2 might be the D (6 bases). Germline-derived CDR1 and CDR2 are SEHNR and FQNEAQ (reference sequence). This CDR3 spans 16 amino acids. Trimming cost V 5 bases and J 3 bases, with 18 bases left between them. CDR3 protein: CASSPAALAETDTQYF. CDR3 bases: TGTGCCAGCAGCCCCGCCGCACTAGCCGAAACAGATACGCAGTATTTT.

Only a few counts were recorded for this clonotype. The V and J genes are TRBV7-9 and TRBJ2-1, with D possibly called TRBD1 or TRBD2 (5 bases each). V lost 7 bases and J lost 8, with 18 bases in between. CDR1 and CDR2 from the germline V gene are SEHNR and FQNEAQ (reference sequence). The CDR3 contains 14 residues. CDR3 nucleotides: TGTGCCAGCAAGCCGGGACCGAGCTCGGATGAGCAGTTCTTC. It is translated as CASKPGPSSDEQFF.

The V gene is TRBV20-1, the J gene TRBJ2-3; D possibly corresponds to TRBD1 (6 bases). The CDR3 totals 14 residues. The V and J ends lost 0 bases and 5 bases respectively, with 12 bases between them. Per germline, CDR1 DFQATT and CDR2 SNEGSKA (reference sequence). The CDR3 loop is CSARDTRGGDTQYF. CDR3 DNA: TGCAGTGCTAGAGATACCAGGGGTGGAGATACGCAGTATTTT.

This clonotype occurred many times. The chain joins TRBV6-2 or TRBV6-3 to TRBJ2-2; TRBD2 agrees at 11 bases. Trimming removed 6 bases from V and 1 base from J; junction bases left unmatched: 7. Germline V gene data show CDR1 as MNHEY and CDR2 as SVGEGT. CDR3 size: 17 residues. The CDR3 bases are TGTGCCAGCAGCCGAGGGACTAGCGGAGGGAACACCGGGGAGCTGTTTTTT. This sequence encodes CASSRGTSGGNTGELFF.

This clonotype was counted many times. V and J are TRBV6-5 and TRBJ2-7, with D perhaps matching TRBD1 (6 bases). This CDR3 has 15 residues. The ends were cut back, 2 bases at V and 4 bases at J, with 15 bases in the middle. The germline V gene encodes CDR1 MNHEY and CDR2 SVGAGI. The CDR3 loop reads CASSYPGTKGYEQYF. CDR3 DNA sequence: TGTGCCAGCAGTTACCCCGGGACAAAAGGGTACGAGCAGTACTTC.

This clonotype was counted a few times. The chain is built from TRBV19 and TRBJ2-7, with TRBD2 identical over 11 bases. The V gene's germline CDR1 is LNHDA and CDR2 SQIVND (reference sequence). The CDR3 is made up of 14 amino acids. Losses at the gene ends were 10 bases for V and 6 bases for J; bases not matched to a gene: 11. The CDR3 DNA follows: TGTGCCACCGCAGATAGCGGGAGGGCCGCCGAGCAGTACTTC. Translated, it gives CATADSGRAAEQYF.

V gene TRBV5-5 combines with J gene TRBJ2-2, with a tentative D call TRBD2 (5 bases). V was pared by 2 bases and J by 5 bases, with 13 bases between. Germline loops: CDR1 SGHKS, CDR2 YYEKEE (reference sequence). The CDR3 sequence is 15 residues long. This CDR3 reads CASSLDPRRTGELFF. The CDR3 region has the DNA TGTGCCAGCAGCTTAGACCCCAGGAGGACCGGGGAGCTGTTTTTT.

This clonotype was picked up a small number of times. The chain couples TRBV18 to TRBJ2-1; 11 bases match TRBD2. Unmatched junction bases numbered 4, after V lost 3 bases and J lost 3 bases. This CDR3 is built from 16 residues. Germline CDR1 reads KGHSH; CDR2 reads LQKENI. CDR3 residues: CASSPLGTSGYNEQFF. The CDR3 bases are TGTGCCAGCTCACCCCTCGGGACTAGCGGCTACAATGAGCAGTTCTTC.

The CDR3 DNA is TGTGCCTGGAATTCTGTAGGGGCCAACGTCCTGACTTTC. Encoded protein: CAWNSVGANVLTF. This chain connects TRBV30 to TRBJ2-6; no firm D call. The CDR3 is made up of 13 amino acids. V gave up 4 bases and J gave up 4 bases, with 8 bases separating them. Germline V gene data show CDR1 as GTSNPN and CDR2 as SVGIG (reference sequence).

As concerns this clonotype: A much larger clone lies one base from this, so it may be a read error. The CDR3 DNA is TGCAGCATGACTGTGGCCGGGGGTCACTATGGCTACACCTTC. Translating it yields CSMTVAGGHYGYTF. The V call is TRBV29-1, the J call TRBJ1-2, with TRBD1 as a possible D gene (5 bases). Germline-derived CDR1 and CDR2 are SQVTM and ANQGSEA. Trimming stripped 8 bases from V and 3 bases from J, with 19 bases between. This CDR3 comprises 14 residues.

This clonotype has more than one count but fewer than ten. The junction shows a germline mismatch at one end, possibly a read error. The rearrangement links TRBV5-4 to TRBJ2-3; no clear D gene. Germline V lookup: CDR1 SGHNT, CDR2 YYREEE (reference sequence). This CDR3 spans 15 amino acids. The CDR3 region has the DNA TGTGCCAACAGCTTTCGAACTAACCGGGCAGATACGCAGTATTTT. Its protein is CANSFRTNRADTQYF.

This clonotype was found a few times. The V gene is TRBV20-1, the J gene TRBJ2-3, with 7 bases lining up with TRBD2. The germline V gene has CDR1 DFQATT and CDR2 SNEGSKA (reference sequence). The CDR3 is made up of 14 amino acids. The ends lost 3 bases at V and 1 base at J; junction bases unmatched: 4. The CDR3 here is CSASPGGRTDTQYF. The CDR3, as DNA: TGCAGTGCTAGTCCGGGGGGTCGCACAGATACGCAGTATTTT.

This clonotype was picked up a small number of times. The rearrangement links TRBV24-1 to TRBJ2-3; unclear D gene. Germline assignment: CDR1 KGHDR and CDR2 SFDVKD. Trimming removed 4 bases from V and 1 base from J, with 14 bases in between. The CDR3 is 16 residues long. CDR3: CATSDPEVGGTDTQYF. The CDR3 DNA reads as TGTGCCACCAGTGACCCCGAGGTTGGGGGCACAGATACGCAGTATTTT.

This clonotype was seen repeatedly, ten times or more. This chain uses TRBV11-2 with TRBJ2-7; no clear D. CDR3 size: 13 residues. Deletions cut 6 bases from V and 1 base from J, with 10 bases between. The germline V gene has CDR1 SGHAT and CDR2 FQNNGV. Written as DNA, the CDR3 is TGTGCCAGCAGGGGTGGCTCTTCCTACGAGCAGTACTTC. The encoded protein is CASRGGSSYEQYF. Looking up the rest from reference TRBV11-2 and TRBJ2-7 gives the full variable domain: EAGVAQSPRYKIIEKRQSVAFWCNPISGHATLYWYQQILGQGPKLLIQFQNNGVVDDSQLPKDRFSAERLKGVDSTLKIQPAKLEDSAVYLCASRGGSSYEQYFGPGTRLTVT.

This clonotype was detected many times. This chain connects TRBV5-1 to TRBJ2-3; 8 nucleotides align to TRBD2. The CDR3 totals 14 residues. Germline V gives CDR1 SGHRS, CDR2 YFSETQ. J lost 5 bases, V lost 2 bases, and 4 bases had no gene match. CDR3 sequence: CASSFSGIEDTQYF. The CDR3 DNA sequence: TGCGCCAGCAGCTTTAGCGGGATCGAAGATACGCAGTATTTT. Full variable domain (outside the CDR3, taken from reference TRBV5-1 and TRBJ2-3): KAGVTQTPRYLIKTRGQQVTLSCSPISGHRSVSWYQQTPGQGLQFLFEYFSETQRNKGNFPGRFSGRQFSNSRSEMNVSTLELGDSALYLCASSFSGIEDTQYFGPGTRLTVL.